The 8 T cell receptor beta chains below all came from one sample that was sequenced in a study of T cell responses to AZD1222 COVID-19 vaccine (dated by TCRdb to the early 2020s). The meaning of the sample's time point label: baseline before first vaccination. Library method: the immunoSEQ multiplex PCR assay. TCRdb's version of the immuneACCESS table is confined to in-frame rearrangements and falls short of the full clone set. An unresolved V gene accounts for under half of the shortfall where checked; the remainder is of unknown origin. The table kept for this sample lists around 140,000 clones. The top ten clonotypes cover under 2.5% of the sample. The specimen was peripheral blood. All receptors derive from an adult in good health.

CDR3 nucleotide sequence: TGTGCCTGGAGTGACAGGAACACTGAAGCTTTCTTT. It is translated as CAWSDRNTEAFF. The chain uses TRBV30 and TRBJ1-1; no clear D. V was trimmed by 1 base and J by 1 base, leaving 4 bases between them. The CDR3 length is 12 residues. CDR1 GTSNPN and CDR2 SVGIG come from the germline V gene (reference sequence).

The chain joins TRBV6-5 to TRBJ1-1; the match to TRBD1 covers 10 bases. Germline assignment: CDR1 MNHEY and CDR2 SVGAGI. V shed 8 bases and J 4 bases; nucleotides not matched to a gene: 7. This CDR3 contains 14 residues. The CDR3 nucleotides are TGTGCCAGCGGTACCGGGACAGGGGCCACTGAAGCTTTCTTT. Residues: CASGTGTGATEAFF.

CDR3 in amino acids: CASKGQGEDGYTF. The DNA of the CDR3 is TGTGCCAGCAAAGGACAGGGGGAGGATGGCTACACCTTC. V is TRBV2 and J is TRBJ1-2, with 10 bases aligning to TRBD1. V shed 7 bases and J 6 bases; nucleotides not matched to a gene: 5. Germline V gene data show CDR1 as SNHLY and CDR2 as FYNNEI. CDR3 size: 13 residues.

The V gene is TRBV7-2, the J gene TRBJ2-5, with D perhaps TRBD1 or TRBD2 (7 bases each). Germline CDR1 and CDR2: SGHTA and FQGNSA. Trimming removed 0 bases from V and 2 bases from J, with 16 bases in between. This CDR3 has 17 amino acids. The CDR3 region is CASSLAGGTAGQETQYF. The CDR3 coding sequence is TGTGCCAGCAGCTTAGCGGGGGGGACAGCAGGGCAAGAGACCCAGTACTTC.

The rearrangement links TRBV7-3 to TRBJ2-2, with unresolved D. The CDR3 loop spans 13 amino acids. Trimming stripped 5 bases from V and 2 bases from J, with 6 bases between. Germline values: CDR1 SGHTA, CDR2 FQGTGA. CDR3 bases: TGTGCCAGCAGCCCCAAAAACACCGGGGAGCTGTTTTTT. This encodes CASSPKNTGELFF.

This chain uses TRBV10-1 with TRBJ1-6; D gene unclear. Germline CDR1 WNHNN, CDR2 SYGVQD (reference sequence). This CDR3 comprises 16 residues. The V end was cut by 2 bases, the J end by 0 bases, with 8 bases between. CDR3 nucleotide sequence: TGCGCCAGCAGTGAGATGGGGAGCTCCTATAATTCACCCCTCCACTTT. Protein product: CASSEMGSSYNSPLHF.

The chain carries TRBV6-2 or TRBV6-3 and TRBJ1-2; D is possibly TRBD1 (5 bases). The CDR3 covers 17 residues. V was pared by 0 bases and J by 8 bases, with 22 bases between. The germline V gene encodes CDR1 MNHEY and CDR2 SVGEGT. The chain's CDR3 is CASSYSSQGVFSYGYTF. The CDR3 DNA is TGTGCCAGCAGTTACTCGAGCCAGGGCGTTTTCTCGTACGGCTACACCTTC.

V is TRBV5-1 and J is TRBJ1-5, with D possibly matching TRBD1 (5 bases). CDR1 and CDR2 (germline): SGHRS, YFSETQ. V was pared by 3 bases and J by 7 bases, with 17 bases between. There are 15 residues in the CDR3. In DNA form, the CDR3 reads TGCGCCAGCAGCTACACAGGAGACATTTTCCAGCCCCAGCATTTT. This sequence encodes CASSYTGDIFQPQHF.